This TCR beta chain was recovered during a study of response to subunit inactivated influenza vaccine. Study-level findings and limits: The authors put forward the suggestion that each seasonal influenza vaccination may bring in only a limited number of new T cells.

CDR1 is PRHDT, CDR2 FYEKMQ, per germline (reference sequence). The CDR3 length is 18 residues. The J segment lost 5 bases and the V segment lost 4 bases, leaving 16 bases of the junction unmatched. This clonotype was seen once. The antigen is unknown. TCRdb analysed the RT-PCR reads with MiXCR anew, one entry per CDR3 protein. The table lists a few hundred thousand distinct CDR3 sequences, 12% to 15% of them singletons, with roughly 11% in the top ten. The TCR comes from a man aged 45-60 years who received an inactivated influenza vaccine. Here the sequenced sample was PBMCs from blood, taken roughly 12 days after vaccination. This sequence joins TRBV13 and TRBJ2-7; 11 bases align to TRBD2. The CDR3 bases are TGTGCCAGCAGCTACAGAGCTAGCGGGGGGCCATTGCGTGACGAGCAGTACTTC. It yields the protein CASSYRASGGPLRDEQYF.